Shown below are 8 T cell receptor beta chains from a single sample sequenced in a study of shared T cell receptors in the human thymus. The assay was immunoSEQ multiplex PCR, and TCRdb's table has in-frame clones only and misses some. Here the sample spans 700,000 to 750,000 clones, roughly 88% being singletons. This same sample was also taken into another study, of human thymus T cells.

Specimen: thymocytes. These receptors all come from a girl under three years old with a congenital heart defect.

There are a few counts of this clone. The chain combines TRBV7-9 with TRBJ1-2, with D perhaps TRBD1 (6 bases). This CDR3 spans 16 amino acids. V was pared by 5 bases and J by 1 base, with 17 bases between. CDR1 and CDR2 (germline): SEHNR, FQNEAQ (reference sequence). The CDR3 here is CASSPAGAANNYGYTF. CDR3 coding DNA: TGTGCCAGCAGCCCAGCGGGGGCAGCCAATAACTATGGCTACACCTTC.

V gene TRBV6-6 combines with J gene TRBJ2-3; the D gene is possibly TRBD2 (5 bases). The CDR3 length is 15 residues. Germline V CDR1 and CDR2: MNHNY, SVGAGI (reference sequence). V was clipped by 7 bases and J by 4 bases, with 18 bases between them. This chain's CDR3 is CASTQRPRGADTQYF. Written as DNA, the CDR3 is TGTGCCAGCACCCAACGACCCCGGGGAGCAGATACGCAGTATTTT.

The chain has TRBV25-1 and TRBJ2-7; D may be TRBD1 (6 bases). The CDR3 covers 16 residues. Trimming stripped 0 bases from V and 3 bases from J, with 15 bases between. CDR1 MGHDK and CDR2 SYGVNS come from the germline V gene. CDR3 amino acids: CASSEYPSGTNYEQYF. The DNA of the CDR3 is TGTGCCAGCAGTGAATACCCCTCCGGGACAAACTACGAGCAGTACTTC.

V usage is TRBV19 and J usage is TRBJ2-3; TRBD1 agrees at 7 bases. The CDR3 spans 15 residues. Germline loops: CDR1 LNHDA, CDR2 SQIVND (reference sequence). V was pared by 6 bases and J by 5 bases, with 11 bases of the junction left unmatched. The CDR3 DNA reads TGTGCCAGTAGATCACCCCGGGACAGAGAAGATACGCAGTATTTT. Its translation is CASRSPRDREDTQYF.

The chain joins TRBV5-1 to TRBJ2-7; TRBD2 matches 7 bases. CDR3 size: 18 residues. The trim removed 4 bases at V and 6 bases at J, leaving 22 bases unmatched. Germline-derived CDR1 and CDR2 are SGHRS and YFSETQ. The CDR3, as DNA: TGCGCCAGCAGCGTGGAACTCCAGACTAGCCCGGACGGGGTCGAGCAGTACTTC. This sequence encodes CASSVELQTSPDGVEQYF.

V is TRBV14 and J is TRBJ1-2; D is ambiguous. The CDR3 spans 17 residues. V dropped 0 bases and J dropped 0 bases, with 14 bases sitting between them. Per the germline V gene, CDR1 is SGHDN and CDR2 is FVKESK. CDR3 in amino acids: CASSQDRVPEPNYGYTF. The CDR3 region has the DNA TGTGCCAGCAGCCAAGACCGGGTTCCCGAACCTAACTATGGCTACACCTTC.

The chain employs TRBV19 and TRBJ2-2; D is ambiguous. Trimming removed 4 bases from V and 1 base from J, with 7 bases in between. This CDR3 has 14 amino acids. CDR1 and CDR2 from the germline V gene are LNHDA and SQIVND (reference sequence). The CDR3 reads CASSSQRNTGELFF. DNA for the CDR3: TGTGCCAGTAGTAGTCAGCGGAACACCGGGGAGCTGTTTTTT.

This clone appeared a few times. The CDR3 DNA follows: TGTGCCAGCAGCTTGAGGGGGCGAGGGGGCTACACCTTC. Translation gives CASSLRGRGGYTF. This chain connects TRBV7-9 to TRBJ1-2; 7 bases are shared with TRBD1. The CDR3 runs 13 residues. Trimming took 3 bases from V and 8 from J; bases not matched to a gene: 6. Germline loops: CDR1 SEHNR, CDR2 FQNEAQ (reference sequence).